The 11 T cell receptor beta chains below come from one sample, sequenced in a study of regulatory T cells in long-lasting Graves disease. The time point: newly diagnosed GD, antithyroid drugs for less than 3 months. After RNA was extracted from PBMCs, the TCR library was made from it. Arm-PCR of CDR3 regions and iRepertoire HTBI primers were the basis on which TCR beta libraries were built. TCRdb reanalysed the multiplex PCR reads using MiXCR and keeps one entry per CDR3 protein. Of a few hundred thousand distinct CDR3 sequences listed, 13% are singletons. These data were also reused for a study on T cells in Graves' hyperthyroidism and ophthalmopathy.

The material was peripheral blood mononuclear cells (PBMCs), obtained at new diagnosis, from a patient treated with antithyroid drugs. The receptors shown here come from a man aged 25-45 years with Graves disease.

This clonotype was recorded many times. The CDR3 DNA is TGCAGCGTTGAGAAGGGGGCCGATGAAAAACTGTTTTTT. Amino acids: CSVEKGADEKLFF. The rearrangement uses TRBV29-1 and TRBJ1-4, with TRBD1 identical over 7 bases. The CDR3 runs to 13 residues. V lost 3 bases and J lost 6; bases outside the gene matches: 4. Germline CDR1 SQVTM, CDR2 ANQGSEA.

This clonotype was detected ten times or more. This CDR3 reads CASSLLGQTRQETQYF. The CDR3 nucleotides read TGTGCCAGCAGCTTACTGGGACAGACCCGCCAAGAGACCCAGTACTTC. The rearrangement joins TRBV11-1 to TRBJ2-5; 7 positions match TRBD1. The V gene end was trimmed by 2 bases and the J gene end by 1 base; junction bases not matched to a gene: 7. The CDR3 consists of 16 residues. CDR1 is SGHAT, CDR2 FQDESV, per germline (reference sequence).

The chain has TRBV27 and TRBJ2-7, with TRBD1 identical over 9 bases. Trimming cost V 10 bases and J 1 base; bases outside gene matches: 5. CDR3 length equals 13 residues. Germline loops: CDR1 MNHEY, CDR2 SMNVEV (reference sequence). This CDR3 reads CATWTGDSYEQYF. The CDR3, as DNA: TGTGCCACCTGGACAGGGGATTCCTACGAGCAGTACTTC.

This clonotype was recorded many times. CDR3 region: CASSYSPGQGDNEQFF. In nucleotides, the CDR3 is TGTGCCAGCAGTTATTCCCCGGGACAGGGGGACAATGAGCAGTTCTTC. The V and J genes are TRBV6-2 or TRBV6-3 and TRBJ2-1, with 11 bases identical to TRBD1. Germline V gene data show CDR1 as MNHEY and CDR2 as SVGEGT. After removal of 3 bases from V and 5 bases from J, the junction contained 6 bases not matched to a gene. CDR3 size: 16 residues.

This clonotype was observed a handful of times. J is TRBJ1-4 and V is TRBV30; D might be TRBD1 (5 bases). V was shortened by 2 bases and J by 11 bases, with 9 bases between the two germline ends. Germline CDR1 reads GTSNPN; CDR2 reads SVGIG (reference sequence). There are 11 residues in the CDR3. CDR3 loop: CAWSTGGKLFF. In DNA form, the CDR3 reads TGTGCCTGGAGTACAGGAGGCAAACTGTTTTTT. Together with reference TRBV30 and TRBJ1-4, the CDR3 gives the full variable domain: SQTIHQWPATLVQPVGSPLSLECTVEGTSNPNLYWYRQAAGRGLQLLFYSVGIGQISSEVPQNLSASRPQDRQFILSSKKLLLSDSGFYLCAWSTGGKLFFGSGTQLSVL.

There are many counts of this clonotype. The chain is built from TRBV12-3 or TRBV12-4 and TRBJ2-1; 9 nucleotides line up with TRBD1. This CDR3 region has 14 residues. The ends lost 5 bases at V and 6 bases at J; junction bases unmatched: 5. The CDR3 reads CASSPGQGLNEQFF. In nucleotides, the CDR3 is TGTGCCAGCAGTCCGGGACAGGGTCTCAATGAGCAGTTCTTC.

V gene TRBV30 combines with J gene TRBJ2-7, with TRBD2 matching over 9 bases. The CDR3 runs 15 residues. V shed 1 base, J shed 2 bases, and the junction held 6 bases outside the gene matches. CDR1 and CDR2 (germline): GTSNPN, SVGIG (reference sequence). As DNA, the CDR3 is TGTGCCTGGAGTGGGGGACTAGCAGACGCCTACGAGCAGTACTTC. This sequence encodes CAWSGGLADAYEQYF.

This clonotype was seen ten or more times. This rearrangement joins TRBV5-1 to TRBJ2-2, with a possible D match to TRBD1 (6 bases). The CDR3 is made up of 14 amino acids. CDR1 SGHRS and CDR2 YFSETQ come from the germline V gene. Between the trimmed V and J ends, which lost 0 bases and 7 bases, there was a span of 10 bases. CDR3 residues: CASSLVTGYGELFF. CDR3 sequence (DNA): TGCGCCAGCAGCTTGGTAACAGGGTACGGGGAGCTGTTTTTT.

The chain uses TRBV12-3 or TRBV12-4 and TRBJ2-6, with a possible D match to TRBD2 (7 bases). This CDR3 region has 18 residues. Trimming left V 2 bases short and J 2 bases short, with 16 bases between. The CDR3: CASSLLGGRIPGANVLTF. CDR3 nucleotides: TGTGCCAGCAGTTTATTGGGGGGGCGCATCCCTGGGGCCAACGTCCTGACTTTC.

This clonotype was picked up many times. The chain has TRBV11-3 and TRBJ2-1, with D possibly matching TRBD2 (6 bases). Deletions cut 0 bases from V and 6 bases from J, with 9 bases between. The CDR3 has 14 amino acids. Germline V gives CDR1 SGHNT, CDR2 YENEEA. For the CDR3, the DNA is TGTGCCAGCAGCTTAGATACACTAGCCAATGAGCAGTTCTTC. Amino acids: CASSLDTLANEQFF.

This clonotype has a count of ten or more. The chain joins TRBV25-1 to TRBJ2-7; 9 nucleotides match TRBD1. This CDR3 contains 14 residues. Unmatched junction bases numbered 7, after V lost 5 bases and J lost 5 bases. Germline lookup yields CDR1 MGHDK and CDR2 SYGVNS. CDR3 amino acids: CASSPGTGFHEQYF. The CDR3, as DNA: TGTGCCAGCAGTCCCGGGACAGGGTTCCACGAGCAGTACTTC.